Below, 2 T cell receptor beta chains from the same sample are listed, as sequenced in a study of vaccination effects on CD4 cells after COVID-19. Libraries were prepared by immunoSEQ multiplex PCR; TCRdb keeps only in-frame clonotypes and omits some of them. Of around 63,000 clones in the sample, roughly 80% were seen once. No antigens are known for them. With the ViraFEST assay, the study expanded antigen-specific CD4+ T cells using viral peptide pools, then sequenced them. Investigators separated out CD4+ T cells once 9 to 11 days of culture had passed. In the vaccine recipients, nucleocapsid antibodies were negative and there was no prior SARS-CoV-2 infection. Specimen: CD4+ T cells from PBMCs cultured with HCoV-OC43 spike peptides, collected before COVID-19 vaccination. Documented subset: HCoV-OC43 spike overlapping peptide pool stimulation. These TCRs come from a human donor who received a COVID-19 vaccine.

The CDR3, as DNA: TGCGCCAGCAGCTTGGAGCCAAATCAGCCCCAGCATTTT. This sequence encodes CASSLEPNQPQHF. The gene calls are TRBV5-1 and TRBJ1-5; D gene uncertain. This CDR3 has 13 residues. V was trimmed by 0 bases and J by 4 bases, leaving 5 bases between them. The V gene's germline CDR1 is SGHRS and CDR2 YFSETQ.

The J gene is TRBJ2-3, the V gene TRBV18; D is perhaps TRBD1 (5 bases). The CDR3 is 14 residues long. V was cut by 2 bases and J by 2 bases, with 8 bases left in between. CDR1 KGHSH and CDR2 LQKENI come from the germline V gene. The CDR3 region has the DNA TGTGCCAGCTCACCAGGGGCACCCACAGATACGCAGTATTTT. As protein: CASSPGAPTDTQYF.